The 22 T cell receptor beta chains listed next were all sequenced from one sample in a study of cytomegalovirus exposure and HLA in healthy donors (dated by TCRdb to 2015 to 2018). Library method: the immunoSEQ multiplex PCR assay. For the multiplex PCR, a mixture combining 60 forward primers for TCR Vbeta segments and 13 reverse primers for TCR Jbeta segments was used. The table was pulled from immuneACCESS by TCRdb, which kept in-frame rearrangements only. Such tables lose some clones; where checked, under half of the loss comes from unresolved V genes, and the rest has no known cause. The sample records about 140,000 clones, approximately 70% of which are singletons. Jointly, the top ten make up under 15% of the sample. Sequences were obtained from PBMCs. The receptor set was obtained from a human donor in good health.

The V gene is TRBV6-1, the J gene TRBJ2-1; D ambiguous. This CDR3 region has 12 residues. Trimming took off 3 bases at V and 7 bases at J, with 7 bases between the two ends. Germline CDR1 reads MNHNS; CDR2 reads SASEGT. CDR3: CASSDLNNEQFF. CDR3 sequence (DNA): TGTGCCAGCAGTGACCTAAATAATGAGCAGTTCTTC.

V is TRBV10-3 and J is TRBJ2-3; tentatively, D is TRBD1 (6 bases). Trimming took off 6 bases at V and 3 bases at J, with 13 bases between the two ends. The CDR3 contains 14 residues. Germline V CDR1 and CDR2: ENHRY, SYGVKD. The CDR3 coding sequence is TGTGCCATCAGCCCTACAGGGTGGACAGATACGCAGTATTTT. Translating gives CAISPTGWTDTQYF.

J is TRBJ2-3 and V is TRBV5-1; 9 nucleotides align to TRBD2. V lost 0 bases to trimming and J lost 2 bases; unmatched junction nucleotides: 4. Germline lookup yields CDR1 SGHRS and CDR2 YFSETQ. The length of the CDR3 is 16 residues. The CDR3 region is CASSLDLAGFTDTQYF. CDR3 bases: TGCGCCAGCAGCTTGGATCTAGCGGGATTCACAGATACGCAGTATTTT.

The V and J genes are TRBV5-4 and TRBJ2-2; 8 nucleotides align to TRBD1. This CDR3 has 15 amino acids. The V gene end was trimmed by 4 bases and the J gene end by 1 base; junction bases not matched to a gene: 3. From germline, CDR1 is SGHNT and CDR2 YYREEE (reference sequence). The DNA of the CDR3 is TGTGCCAGCAGCATGGGACAGGTGAACACCGGGGAGCTGTTTTTT. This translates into CASSMGQVNTGELFF.

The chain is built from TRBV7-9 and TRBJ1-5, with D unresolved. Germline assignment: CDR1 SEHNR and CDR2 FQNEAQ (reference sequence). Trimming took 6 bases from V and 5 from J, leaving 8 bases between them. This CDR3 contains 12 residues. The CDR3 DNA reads TGTGCCAGCAGTCAGGTGGATCAGCCCCAGCATTTT. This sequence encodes CASSQVDQPQHF.

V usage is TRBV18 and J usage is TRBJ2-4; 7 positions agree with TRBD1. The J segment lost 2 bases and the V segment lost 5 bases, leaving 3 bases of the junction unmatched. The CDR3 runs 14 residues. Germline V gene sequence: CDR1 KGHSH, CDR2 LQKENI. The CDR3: CASSVQGSKNIQYF. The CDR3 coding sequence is TGTGCCAGCTCAGTACAGGGGTCCAAAAACATTCAGTACTTC.

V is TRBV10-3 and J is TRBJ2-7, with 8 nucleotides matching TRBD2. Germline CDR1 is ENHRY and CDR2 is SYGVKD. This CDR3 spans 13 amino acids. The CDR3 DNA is TGTGCAACCACGGGGGGGGGCTCCTACGAGCAGTACTTC. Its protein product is CATTGGGSYEQYF.

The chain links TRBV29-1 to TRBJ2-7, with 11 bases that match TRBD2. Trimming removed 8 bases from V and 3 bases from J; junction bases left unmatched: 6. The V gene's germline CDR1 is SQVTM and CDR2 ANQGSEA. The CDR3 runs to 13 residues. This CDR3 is CSIGTSGFYEQYF. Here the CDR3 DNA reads TGCAGCATTGGGACTAGCGGATTCTACGAGCAGTACTTC.

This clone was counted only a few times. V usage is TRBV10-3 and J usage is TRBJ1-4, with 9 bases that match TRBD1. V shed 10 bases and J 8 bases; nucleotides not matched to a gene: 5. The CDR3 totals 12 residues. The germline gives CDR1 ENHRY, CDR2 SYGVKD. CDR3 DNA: TGTGCCACCGGGACAGGGAGGGAAAAACTGTTTTTT. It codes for CATGTGREKLFF.

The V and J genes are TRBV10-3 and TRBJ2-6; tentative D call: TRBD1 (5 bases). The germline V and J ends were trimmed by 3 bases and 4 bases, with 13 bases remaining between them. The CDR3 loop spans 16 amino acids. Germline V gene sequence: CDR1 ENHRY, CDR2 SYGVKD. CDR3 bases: TGTGCCATCAGTGAAGGGGCCTTCGGAGGGGCCAACGTCCTGACTTTC. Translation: CAISEGAFGGANVLTF.

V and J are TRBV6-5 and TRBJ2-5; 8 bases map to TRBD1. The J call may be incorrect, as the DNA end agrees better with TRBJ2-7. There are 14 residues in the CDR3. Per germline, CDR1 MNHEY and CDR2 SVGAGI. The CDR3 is CASTQGQVSYEQYF. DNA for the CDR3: TGTGCCAGCACCCAGGGACAGGTCTCCTACGAGCAGTACTTC.

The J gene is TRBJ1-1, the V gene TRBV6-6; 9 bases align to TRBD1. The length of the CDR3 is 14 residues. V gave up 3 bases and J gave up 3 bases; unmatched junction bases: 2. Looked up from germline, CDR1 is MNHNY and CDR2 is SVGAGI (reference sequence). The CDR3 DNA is TGTGCCAGCAGTTATAGGACAGGGGACACTGAAGCTTTCTTT. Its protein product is CASSYRTGDTEAFF.

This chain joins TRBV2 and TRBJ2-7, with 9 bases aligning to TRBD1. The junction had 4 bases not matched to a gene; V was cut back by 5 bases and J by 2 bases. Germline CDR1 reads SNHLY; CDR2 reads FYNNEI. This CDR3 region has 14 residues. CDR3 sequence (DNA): TGTGCCAGCAGTTCGGACAGGGGCACCTACGAGCAGTACTTC. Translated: CASSSDRGTYEQYF.

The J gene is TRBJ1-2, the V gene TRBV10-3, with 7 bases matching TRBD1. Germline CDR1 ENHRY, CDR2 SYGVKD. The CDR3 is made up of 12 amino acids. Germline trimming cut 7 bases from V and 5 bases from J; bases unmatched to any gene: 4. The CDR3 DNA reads TGTGCCATCACGGCAGGGGGTTATGGCTACACCTTC. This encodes CAITAGGYGYTF.

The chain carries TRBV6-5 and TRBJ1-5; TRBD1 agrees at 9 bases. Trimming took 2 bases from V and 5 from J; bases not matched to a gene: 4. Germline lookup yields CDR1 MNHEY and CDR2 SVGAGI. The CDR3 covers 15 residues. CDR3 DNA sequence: TGTGCCAGCAGTTACGGACAGGGGATATATCAGCCCCAGCATTTT. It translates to CASSYGQGIYQPQHF.

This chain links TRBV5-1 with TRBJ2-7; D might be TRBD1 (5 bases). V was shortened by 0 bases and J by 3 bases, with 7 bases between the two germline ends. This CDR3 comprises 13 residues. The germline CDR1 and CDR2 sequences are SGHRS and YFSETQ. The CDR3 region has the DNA TGCGCCAGCAGCTTGGGGGGCGGCTACGAGCAGTACTTC. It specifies CASSLGGGYEQYF.

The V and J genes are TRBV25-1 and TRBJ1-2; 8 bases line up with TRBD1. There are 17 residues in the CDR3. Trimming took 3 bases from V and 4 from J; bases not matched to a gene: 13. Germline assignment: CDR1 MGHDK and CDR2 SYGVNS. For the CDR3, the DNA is TGTGCCAGCAGTGATCCGGGACAGGAAACTCGGGGCTATGGCTACACCTTC. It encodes CASSDPGQETRGYGYTF.

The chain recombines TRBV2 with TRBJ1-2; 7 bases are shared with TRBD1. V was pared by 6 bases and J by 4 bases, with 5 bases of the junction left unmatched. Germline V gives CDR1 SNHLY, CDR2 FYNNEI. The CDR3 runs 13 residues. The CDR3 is CASRDRDSYGYTF. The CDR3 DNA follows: TGTGCCAGCAGAGACAGGGATTCCTATGGCTACACCTTC.

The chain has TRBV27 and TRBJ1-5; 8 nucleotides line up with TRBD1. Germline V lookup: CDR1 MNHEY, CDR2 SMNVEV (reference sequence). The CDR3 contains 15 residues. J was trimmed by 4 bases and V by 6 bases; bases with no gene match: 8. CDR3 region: CASSSRQGINQPQHF. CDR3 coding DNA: TGTGCCAGCAGCTCTAGACAGGGGATTAATCAGCCCCAGCATTTT.

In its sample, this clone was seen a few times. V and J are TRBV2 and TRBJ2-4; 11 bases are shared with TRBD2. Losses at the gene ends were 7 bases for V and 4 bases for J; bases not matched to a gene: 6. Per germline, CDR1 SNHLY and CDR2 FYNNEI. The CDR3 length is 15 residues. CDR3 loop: CASTWTSGSKNIQYF. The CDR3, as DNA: TGTGCCAGCACTTGGACTAGCGGGTCTAAAAACATTCAGTACTTC.

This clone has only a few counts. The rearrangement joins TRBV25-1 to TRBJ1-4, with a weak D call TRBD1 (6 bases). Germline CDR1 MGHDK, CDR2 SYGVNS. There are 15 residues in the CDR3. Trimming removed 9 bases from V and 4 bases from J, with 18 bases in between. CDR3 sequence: CASRQAGADNEKLFF. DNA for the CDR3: TGTGCCAGTCGACAGGCTGGGGCAGATAATGAAAAACTGTTTTTT.

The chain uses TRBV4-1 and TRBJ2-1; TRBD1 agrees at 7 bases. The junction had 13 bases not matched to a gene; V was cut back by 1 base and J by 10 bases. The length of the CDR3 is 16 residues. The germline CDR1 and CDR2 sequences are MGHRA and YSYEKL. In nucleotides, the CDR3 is TGCGCCAGCAGCCAAGGAAGGGCTAGAAGGGGGCGGGAGCAGTTCTTC. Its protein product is CASSQGRARRGREQFF.